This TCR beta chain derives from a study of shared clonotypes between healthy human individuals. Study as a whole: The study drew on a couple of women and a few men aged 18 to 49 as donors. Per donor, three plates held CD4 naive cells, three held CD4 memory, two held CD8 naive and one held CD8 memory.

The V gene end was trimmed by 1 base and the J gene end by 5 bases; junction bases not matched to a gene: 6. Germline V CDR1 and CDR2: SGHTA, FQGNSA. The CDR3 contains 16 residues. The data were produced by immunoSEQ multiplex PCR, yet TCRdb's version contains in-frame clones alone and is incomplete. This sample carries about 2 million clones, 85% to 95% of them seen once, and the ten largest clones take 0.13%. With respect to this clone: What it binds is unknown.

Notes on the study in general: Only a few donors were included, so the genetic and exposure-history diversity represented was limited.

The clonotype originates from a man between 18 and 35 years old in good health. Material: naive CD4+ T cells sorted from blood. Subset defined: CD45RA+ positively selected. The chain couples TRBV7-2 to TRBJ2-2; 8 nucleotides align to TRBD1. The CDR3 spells CASSLEWTGRTGELFF. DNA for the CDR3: TGTGCCAGCAGCTTAGAATGGACAGGGCGGACCGGGGAGCTGTTTTTT.